These 25 T cell receptor beta chains originate from one sample sequenced in a study of blood T cells in healthy people across ages. The second PCR ran 7 to 11 cycles with a sample-barcoded 5' primer and J-beta primers. TCRdb passed the 5' RACE reads through MiXCR, listing each CDR3 protein once. The table records 730,000 or so distinct CDR3 sequences, 43% of them present only once. Specimen: blood. These TCRs come from a woman in her sixties in good health.

V and J are TRBV4-2 and TRBJ2-1; D ambiguous. Trimming pared 0 bases from V and 0 bases from J, leaving 6 bases between. The CDR3 sequence is 15 residues long. Germline CDR1 LGHNA, CDR2 YNFKEQ. In DNA, the CDR3 is TGTGCCAGCAGCCAAGACTGGGCCTCCTACAATGAGCAGTTCTTC. It encodes CASSQDWASYNEQFF.

This clonotype was detected a few times. This chain uses TRBV12-3 or TRBV12-4 with TRBJ2-1, with D uncertain. The CDR3 runs to 11 residues. CDR3 protein: CVTSSYNEQFF. CDR3 DNA: TGTGTAACCAGCTCCTACAATGAGCAGTTCTTC.

V is TRBV2 and J is TRBJ1-1, with D hard to call. This CDR3 has 12 residues. The germline CDR1 and CDR2 sequences are SNHLY and FYNNEI. The ends were cut back, 9 bases at V and 1 base at J, with 9 bases in the middle. The CDR3 DNA reads as TGTGCCAGTTCGACTGAGAACACTGAAGCTTTCTTT. This translates into CASSTENTEAFF.

CDR3 amino acids: CASSQELAGAREQYF. DNA for the CDR3: TGTGCCAGCAGCCAAGAACTAGCGGGAGCTCGGGAGCAGTACTTC. The J gene is TRBJ2-7, the V gene TRBV14, with TRBD2 matching 11 bases. Germline V gene data show CDR1 as SGHDN and CDR2 as FVKESK. V dropped 0 bases and J dropped 7; count of bases not matched to a gene: 5. There are 15 residues in the CDR3.

The chain uses TRBV18 and TRBJ1-1; unclear D gene. V gave up 5 bases and J gave up 5 bases, with 18 bases separating them. The CDR3 contains 15 residues. CDR1 is KGHSH and CDR2 is LQKENI in the germline V gene. The CDR3 region has the DNA TGTGCCAGCTCAGAATTAACGGCGGTGGAGACTGAAGCTTTCTTT. It translates to CASSELTAVETEAFF.

Notes on this clonotype: A much larger clonotype is one base distant, so this may be a read error. The genes are TRBV7-2 and TRBJ2-7, with TRBD2 as a possible D gene (6 bases). The CDR3 covers 13 residues. CDR1 and CDR2 (germline): SGHTA, FQGNSA. The CDR3 DNA reads TGTGCCTGCAGCCAGCGGAGGGGATACGAGCAGTACTTC. Residues: CACSQRRGYEQYF.

This chain links TRBV30 with TRBJ1-2; no clear D. Germline CDR1 is GTSNPN and CDR2 is SVGIG (reference sequence). Trimming shortened V by 2 bases and J by 7 bases, and 11 bases separated the two germline ends. This CDR3 is built from 12 residues. The CDR3 loop reads CAWSLENGGYTF. The DNA for the CDR3 is TGTGCCTGGAGTTTGGAAAACGGTGGCTACACCTTC.

On this clonotype: The junction shows a germline mismatch at one end, possibly a read error. The chain's CDR3 is CASSQGGGLAVTDTRYF. The CDR3 coding sequence is TGTGCCAGCAGCCAAGGAGGAGGGCTAGCGGTCACGGATACGCGGTATTTT. J is TRBJ2-3 and V is TRBV3-1, with 7 positions matching TRBD2. The germline gives CDR1 LGHDT, CDR2 YNNKEL (reference sequence). The CDR3 runs 17 residues.

This clonotype was observed a single time. The rearrangement uses TRBV9 and TRBJ2-2; 7 bases are shared with TRBD1. The junction had 12 bases not matched to a gene; V was cut back by 3 bases and J by 7 bases. The CDR3 sequence is 16 residues long. From germline, CDR1 is SGDLS and CDR2 YYNGEE. CDR3 DNA sequence: TGTGCCAGCAGCGCCTCAATAACAGGGGTGCTCGGGGAGCTGTTTTTT. Residues: CASSASITGVLGELFF.

The V gene is TRBV28, the J gene TRBJ2-5; no clear D. The last part of the DNA fits TRBJ2-7 better; the J call may be wrong. The germline V gene has CDR1 MDHEN and CDR2 SYDVKM. The CDR3 runs to 13 residues. CDR3 sequence reads: CASSWGYVYEQYF. In DNA form, the CDR3 reads TGTGCCAGCAGTTGGGGTTACGTCTACGAGCAGTACTTC.

In this sample, this clonotype turned up a few times. The chain employs TRBV2 and TRBJ2-7; 7 bases agree with TRBD1. This CDR3 comprises 15 residues. V dropped 2 bases and J dropped 7; count of bases not matched to a gene: 11. In germline, CDR1 is SNHLY, CDR2 FYNNEI. DNA for the CDR3: TGTGCCAGCAGTGAAAGGGGCAGGGGGTCGGTTGAGCAGTACTTC. Its protein product is CASSERGRGSVEQYF. The full variable domain, completed using reference TRBV2 and TRBJ2-7, is EPEVTQTPSHQVTQMGQEVILRCVPISNHLYFYWYRQILGQKVEFLVSFYNNEISEKSEIFDDQFSVERPDGSNFTLKIRSTKLEDSAMYFCASSERGRGSVEQYFGPGTRLTVT.

V and J are TRBV10-3 and TRBJ1-2, with 11 bases that match TRBD1. Germline CDR1 and CDR2: ENHRY and SYGVKD. V gave up 10 bases and J gave up 3 bases; unmatched junction bases: 4. The CDR3 length is 13 residues. The CDR3 nucleotides read TGTGCCACGGACAGGGGGCAGGACTATGGCTACACCTTC. It yields the protein CATDRGQDYGYTF.

This clonotype occurred a few times. This sequence joins TRBV14 and TRBJ1-6; 7 nucleotides agree with TRBD1. Germline values: CDR1 SGHDN, CDR2 FVKESK. The CDR3 covers 17 residues. V was pared by 0 bases and J by 8 bases, with 10 bases of the junction left unmatched. The CDR3 coding sequence is TGTGCCAGCAGCCAAGATCTGCCGACAGGGAGGGATTCACCCCTCCACTTT. Translated, it gives CASSQDLPTGRDSPLHF.

V gene TRBV20-1 combines with J gene TRBJ2-1, with 8 positions matching TRBD2. Trimming removed 3 bases from V and 7 bases from J; junction bases left unmatched: 14. Germline V gene lookup returns CDR1 DFQATT and CDR2 SNEGSKA (reference sequence). The CDR3 sequence is 16 residues long. The DNA for the CDR3 is TGCAGTGCTAGTGGGGTTAGCGGGATCATTGAGAATGAGCAGTTCTTC. It codes for CSASGVSGIIENEQFF.

The rearrangement links TRBV29-1 to TRBJ1-4, with a tentative D call TRBD1 (5 bases). CDR3 size: 13 residues. V lost 5 bases, J lost 7 bases, and 14 bases lay in between. CDR1 and CDR2 (germline): SQVTM, ANQGSEA. CDR3 region: CSVKVQGSEKLFF. The DNA for the CDR3 is TGCAGCGTTAAGGTTCAGGGTAGTGAAAAACTGTTTTTT.

The CDR3 spells CASSSTGARYEQYF. The CDR3 region has the DNA TGTGCCAGCAGCTCAACAGGGGCTCGATACGAGCAGTACTTC. V usage is TRBV7-2 and J usage is TRBJ2-7; TRBD1 matches 7 bases. From germline, CDR1 is SGHTA and CDR2 FQGNSA. CDR3 size: 14 residues. The V segment lost 4 bases and the J segment 4 bases; nucleotides outside the gene matches: 7.

V is TRBV5-1 and J is TRBJ2-5; 9 bases match TRBD1. The J call could be wrong; TRBJ2-7 is a better fit for the DNA end. Germline values: CDR1 SGHRS, CDR2 YFSETQ. The CDR3 extends over 14 amino acids. The CDR3 DNA is TGCGCCAGCAGCGGGGGACAGGGCCTAGACGAGCAGTACTTC. Amino acids: CASSGGQGLDEQYF.

The gene calls are TRBV7-6 and TRBJ2-5; TRBD2 aligns across 8 bases. The CDR3 sequence is 16 residues long. Germline V CDR1 and CDR2: SGHVS, FNYEAQ. With 7 bases clipped from V and 4 bases from J, the junction kept 14 bases outside the gene matches. In DNA form, the CDR3 reads TGTGCCAGCACAACTAGCGGTTCAGGCAGAGGAGAGACCCAGTACTTC. This codes for CASTTSGSGRGETQYF.

The rearrangement links TRBV20-1 to TRBJ2-7; TRBD2 aligns across 8 bases. This CDR3 has 14 amino acids. Germline loops: CDR1 DFQATT, CDR2 SNEGSKA (reference sequence). The V segment lost 1 base and the J segment 7 bases; nucleotides outside the gene matches: 9. The CDR3 here is CSARVGTSIYEQYF. CDR3 bases: TGCAGTGCTAGAGTAGGGACTAGTATTTATGAGCAGTACTTC.

V is TRBV27 and J is TRBJ2-7; no clear D gene. This CDR3 comprises 14 residues. V lost 3 bases to trimming and J lost 1 base, with 10 bases between them. The germline V gene has CDR1 MNHEY and CDR2 SMNVEV (reference sequence). CDR3 residues: CASSLGVESYEQYF. CDR3 nucleotides: TGTGCCAGCAGTTTGGGTGTAGAATCCTACGAGCAGTACTTC.

The chain uses TRBV7-2 and TRBJ2-3, with TRBD1 as a possible D gene (7 bases). In germline, CDR1 is SGHTA, CDR2 FQGNSA. The V and J ends lost 1 base and 8 bases respectively, with 10 bases between them. The CDR3 runs to 13 residues. CDR3 DNA: TGTGCCAGCAGCTTAGTGGAGGGGGCTACGCAGTATTTT. Its translation: CASSLVEGATQYF.

The chain combines TRBV7-9 with TRBJ2-7; 7 bases are shared with TRBD2. Matching the DNA end better, TRBJ2-5 makes the J call doubtful. The CDR3 has 14 residues. Germline CDR1 is SEHNR and CDR2 is FQNEAQ (reference sequence). The CDR3 coding sequence is TGTGCCAGCAGCTTAGTCCCGGGAGGAAAGACCCAGTACTTC. It is translated as CASSLVPGGKTQYF.

The V call is TRBV20-1, the J call TRBJ2-3; TRBD2 is a possible D gene (5 bases). Germline lookup yields CDR1 DFQATT and CDR2 SNEGSKA (reference sequence). The CDR3 is 14 residues long. The V end was cut by 6 bases, the J end by 0 bases, with 13 bases between. CDR3 amino acids: CSAKAVVSTDTQYF. The CDR3 DNA reads as TGCAGTGCCAAAGCGGTAGTGAGCACAGATACGCAGTATTTT.

This chain uses TRBV3-1 with TRBJ1-1, with D possibly being TRBD1 (6 bases). With 2 bases removed from V and 6 bases from J, the gap between germline ends came to 16 bases. Germline CDR1 reads LGHDT; CDR2 reads YNNKEL (reference sequence). This CDR3 has 15 amino acids. The CDR3 DNA follows: TGTGCCAGCAGCCAATTACAGGGATTCGGCGCTGAAGCTTTCTTT. Translating it yields CASSQLQGFGAEAFF.

With regard to this clonotype: The junction differs from germline at one of its ends, possibly a read error. The chain carries TRBV9 and TRBJ1-1, with D perhaps TRBD1 (6 bases). The CDR3 is 14 residues long. CDR1 SGDLS and CDR2 YYNGEE come from the germline V gene. This CDR3 reads CASSPTEGDTKAFF. The CDR3, as DNA: TGTGCCAGCAGCCCGACCGAAGGGGACACTAAAGCTTTCTTT.